The rows below give T cell receptor beta chains drawn from one sample of a study of T cells after posttransplantation cyclophosphamide. Clones were sequenced by immunoSEQ multiplex PCR, and TCRdb holds only the in-frame ones, with some missing. The record shows roughly 49,000 clones for this sample, with no singletons present. The sample taken for sequencing was PBMCs. The receptors were sampled from a man aged 35-49 years in good health, CMV-negative, and a related stem cell transplant donor. Both conserved end residues are part of each CDR3. The D gene is left open where the match is weak. For some rows the clone size is stated as once, few or many, or as a class when expanded; others skip it.

D	size	V	J	CDR3	DNA
-	many	TRBV11-1	TRBJ2-4	CASIPAWRLAKNIQYF	TGTGCCAGCATCCCAGCGTGGCGACTAGCCAAAAACATTCAGTACTTC
TRBD1	many	TRBV15	TRBJ2-6	CATSGWTGSGANVLTF	TGTGCCACCAGCGGATGGACAGGCTCTGGGGCCAACGTCCTGACTTTC
TRBD1	many	TRBV5-1	TRBJ1-1	CASSSQGGQPNTEAFF	TGCGCCAGCAGCTCACAGGGGGGACAACCGAACACTGAAGCTTTCTTT
-	many	TRBV7-3	TRBJ2-2	CASSPSITGELFF	TGTGCCAGCAGCCCCAGTATTACCGGGGAGCTGTTTTTT
-	many	TRBV4-1	TRBJ2-3	CASSQQGSDTQYF	TGCGCCAGCAGCCAACAGGGTTCAGATACGCAGTATTTT
TRBD1	many	TRBV6-4	TRBJ1-2	CASSDTGTGGTNLHGYTF	TGTGCCAGCAGTGACACGGGGACAGGGGGCACGAACCTCCATGGCTACACCTTC
-	many	TRBV5-6	TRBJ2-1	CASSFPGETYNEQFF	TGTGCCAGCAGCTTTCCCGGGGAAACCTACAATGAGCAGTTCTTC
-	many	TRBV27	TRBJ2-7	CASSLRGRDEQYF	TGTGCCAGCAGTTTACGGGGAAGGGACGAGCAGTACTTC
TRBD1	many	TRBV4-1	TRBJ1-1	CASSQHRDRNTEAFF	TGCGCCAGCAGCCAACACCGGGACAGGAACACTGAAGCTTTCTTT
-	many	TRBV27	TRBJ2-7	CASSFRESGEQYF	TGTGCCAGCAGTTTCCGGGAGTCGGGCGAGCAGTACTTC
-	many	TRBV28	TRBJ1-5	CASSSRGFGQPQHF	TGTGCCAGCAGTTCACGGGGATTCGGTCAGCCCCAGCATTTT
-	many	TRBV30	TRBJ2-3	CAWSGDTKDTQYF	TGTGCCTGGAGTGGTGACACGAAAGATACGCAGTATTTT
-	many	TRBV5-4	TRBJ1-2	CASSLPGTSYGYTF	TGTGCCAGCAGCTTGCCCGGGACATCCTATGGCTACACCTTC
TRBD2	many	TRBV6-1	TRBJ2-5	CASSEASGRGGGTQYF	TGTGCCAGCAGTGAAGCCTCCGGGAGGGGGGGCGGGACCCAGTACTTC
-	many	TRBV9	TRBJ2-3	CASSVVGGAQYF	TGTGCCAGCAGCGTAGTTGGCGGTGCGCAGTATTTT
-	-	TRBV6-5	TRBJ2-7	CASSYQGAGEQYF	TGTGCCAGCAGTTATCAAGGGGCAGGCGAGCAGTACTTC
TRBD1	many	TRBV7-2	TRBJ1-2	CASSPGTGVFVYGYTF	TGTGCCAGCAGCCCCGGGACAGGGGTTTTTGTCTATGGCTACACCTTC
-	many	TRBV2	TRBJ2-7	CASTPGSLSYEQYF	TGTGCCAGCACCCCGGGGAGTCTCTCCTACGAGCAGTACTTC
TRBD1	many	TRBV6-4	TRBJ2-3	CASSDSAQGADTQYF	TGTGCCAGCAGTGACTCTGCGCAGGGGGCAGATACGCAGTATTTT
-	many	TRBV7-3	TRBJ2-7	CASSLRLGSYEQYF	TGTGCCAGCAGCTTAAGACTAGGGAGCTACGAGCAGTACTTC
-	many	TRBV5-1	TRBJ1-1	CASRVHSDTEAFF	TGCGCCAGCAGAGTCCACTCGGACACTGAAGCTTTCTTT
-	many	TRBV9	TRBJ2-1	CASSDLDRPNQFF	TGTGCCAGCAGCGACCTGGACAGACCCAACCAGTTCTTC
TRBD1	many	TRBV10-3	TRBJ2-2	CAISEFKGGWLFF	TGTGCCATCAGTGAGTTTAAAGGGGGCTGGCTGTTTTTT
-	many	TRBV29-1	TRBJ2-7	CSVTQGSPYEQYF	TGCAGCGTCACACAGGGCTCCCCCTACGAGCAGTACTTC
-	many	TRBV7-9	TRBJ2-1	CASSLEIRGTGQFF	TGTGCCAGCAGCTTAGAAATCCGGGGAACCGGGCAGTTCTTC
-	-	TRBV6-5	TRBJ1-1	CASSLIRGSNTEAFF	TGTGCCAGCAGTTTGATTAGGGGCTCGAACACTGAAGCTTTCTTT